The table lists the clone carrying this TCR beta chain with many counts. Germline CDR1 is MDHEN and CDR2 is SYDVKM. The germline V and J ends were trimmed by 6 bases and 4 bases, with 15 bases remaining between them. The CDR3 length is 14 residues. This record belongs to a study of Graves' ophthalmopathy and Graves' hyperthyroidism. Newly diagnosed, the hyperthyroidism patients had under 2 months' duration and were aged 18 to 65. Amplification of TCR beta CDR3 regions used RNA transcripts. The library came from an HTBI-primed first-round RT-PCR and a second-round multiplex PCR. TCRdb processed the multiplex PCR reads anew with MiXCR; each CDR3 protein has one entry. The data contain 400,000 or so distinct CDR3 sequences, approximately 18% of them seen just once; the ten biggest clones take up approximately 2.4%.

Sequenced input: peripheral blood. This chain connects TRBV28 to TRBJ2-5, with D perhaps matching TRBD1 or TRBD2 (6 bases each). This receptor was obtained from an adult woman with stable Graves' hyperthyroidism. The CDR3 is CASSLGGIGETQYF. For the CDR3, the DNA is TGTGCCAGCAGCCTCGGGGGCATTGGAGAGACCCAGTACTTC. The full variable domain, in which reference TRBV28 and TRBJ2-5 provide the parts outside the CDR3, is DVKVTQSSRYLVKRTGEKVFLECVQDMDHENMFWYRQDPGLGLRLIYFSYDVKMKEKGDIPEGYSVSREKKERFSLILESASTNQTSMYLCASSLGGIGETQYFGPGTRLLVL.